This TCR beta chain comes out of a study of OX40 agonist ivuxolimab in advanced cancers. Across the study: Each dose-escalation patient presented with hepatocellular carcinoma, melanoma, renal cell or head and neck cancer. Study-wide findings and caveats: CD8+ T cells were the subset that, on average, had more expanded clones than CD4+. The specificity for antigen of the expanded peripheral T cells was not determined. The 0.1-3.0 mg/kg partial responders had among the lowest clonal expansion.

Sequencing was performed with immunoSEQ multiplex PCR; in TCRdb, only in-frame clones are kept and a portion is missing. The sample holds about 40,000 clones; 70% to 90% are singletons and the top ten take 15% to 20%. CDR1 SGHVS and CDR2 FNYEAQ come from the germline V gene. Trimming removed 0 bases from V and 7 bases from J, with 15 bases in between. The CDR3 loop spans 15 amino acids. A remark on this clone: The antigen remains unidentified.

This TCR derives from an adult with an advanced solid tumor such as melanoma, head and neck, liver or kidney cancer. The sequences come from CD4+ or CD8+ T cells sorted from blood, collected in a trial of the OX40 agonist ivuxolimab. The J gene is TRBJ1-1, the V gene TRBV7-6; D is unclear. This CDR3 is CASSLASGEGVEAFF. The CDR3 DNA sequence: TGTGCCAGCAGCTTAGCGTCCGGGGAGGGTGTTGAAGCTTTCTTT.